The 7 T cell receptor beta chains below were found in one sample sequenced in a study of blood T cell repertoires in COVID-19. Generated by immunoSEQ multiplex PCR, the TCRdb table keeps only in-frame clones and is missing some. The table shows approximately 230,000 clones, with 86% occurring only once. The sequenced sample was peripheral blood. These receptors originate from a man aged 30-40 years who had recovered from COVID-19.

The J gene is TRBJ2-3, the V gene TRBV4-2, with a weak D call TRBD2 (6 bases). The CDR3 is made up of 17 amino acids. Germline values: CDR1 LGHNA, CDR2 YNFKEQ. V lost 4 bases and J lost 5, with 22 bases in between. The CDR3 DNA sequence: TGTGCCAGCAGCCTGAGGGTCGTGGGGTCAGCGGGAGATACGCAGTATTTT. Protein: CASSLRVVGSAGDTQYF.

The CDR3 spells CASTNPQGTLPSPLHF. The CDR3 region has the DNA TGTGCCAGCACCAACCCACAGGGAACCCTACCATCACCCCTCCACTTT. The V gene is TRBV7-9, the J gene TRBJ1-6; D perhaps matches TRBD1 (6 bases). The length of the CDR3 is 16 residues. The V end lost 7 bases, the J end lost 10 bases, and 23 bases lay between the germline ends. Germline V gene lookup returns CDR1 SEHNR and CDR2 FQNEAQ (reference sequence).

The chain recombines TRBV5-1 with TRBJ2-2; D is undetermined. The CDR3 has 15 amino acids. V lost 2 bases and J lost 1, with 9 bases in between. Germline V gene data show CDR1 as SGHRS and CDR2 as YFSETQ. CDR3 amino acids: CASSFGYENTGELFF. CDR3 DNA: TGCGCCAGCAGCTTCGGGTACGAGAACACCGGGGAGCTGTTTTTT. The entire variable domain, with the rest obtained from reference TRBV5-1 and TRBJ2-2, is as follows: KAGVTQTPRYLIKTRGQQVTLSCSPISGHRSVSWYQQTPGQGLQFLFEYFSETQRNKGNFPGRFSGRQFSNSRSEMNVSTLELGDSALYLCASSFGYENTGELFFGEGSRLTVL.

The rearrangement links TRBV5-1 to TRBJ1-1; D is possibly TRBD1 (6 bases). Germline V CDR1 and CDR2: SGHRS, YFSETQ. V gave up 0 bases and J gave up 0 bases, with 9 bases separating them. The CDR3 totals 15 residues. DNA for the CDR3: TGCGCCAGCAGCTTGGACAGGGCCCTGAACACTGAAGCTTTCTTT. Translating it yields CASSLDRALNTEAFF.

The V gene is TRBV15, the J gene TRBJ2-2, with a possible D match to TRBD1 (5 bases). V was trimmed by 4 bases and J by 4 bases, leaving 13 bases between them. Looked up from germline, CDR1 is LNHNV and CDR2 is YYDKDF (reference sequence). The CDR3 loop spans 15 amino acids. DNA for the CDR3: TGTGCCACCAGCAAAAAGCAGGGCGCCACCGGGGAGCTGTTTTTT. This translates into CATSKKQGATGELFF.

This chain uses TRBV11-2 with TRBJ1-3, with TRBD1 matching over 8 bases. Trimming removed 3 bases from V and 4 bases from J; junction bases left unmatched: 2. The CDR3 length is 14 residues. Germline loops: CDR1 SGHAT, CDR2 FQNNGV. The CDR3 nucleotides read TGTGCCAGCAGCTTCGGGGACAGGGGAAACACCATATATTTT. It translates to CASSFGDRGNTIYF.

The genes are TRBV19 and TRBJ1-1, with TRBD1 as a possible D gene (6 bases). The ends were cut back, 7 bases at V and 5 bases at J, with 14 bases in the middle. CDR1 and CDR2 from the germline V gene are LNHDA and SQIVND (reference sequence). CDR3 length: 13 amino acids. The CDR3 protein is CASTTGKITEAFF. The CDR3 nucleotides read TGTGCCAGTACTACAGGGAAGATTACTGAAGCTTTCTTT.